Sequencing of this T cell receptor beta chain was carried out in a study of human T cells and chemical hapten exposure. A note on this clonotype: Its target is not known.

Study-level results: In comparison with controls, expanded TCRs gave rise to a significantly larger number of large CDR3 similarity clusters.

Individual cDNA molecules (in the library) carried attached unique molecular identifiers. Study processing details: From approximately 20,000 to 700,000 TCRs were found per sample, with a median of about 100,000. TCRdb redid the calling of the RACE reads with MiXCR, one entry per CDR3 protein. The V and J calls follow TCRdb's processing rather than the paper's. The sample lists tens of thousands of distinct CDR3 sequences, about an eighth occurring once. CDR3 length: 16 amino acids. Germline values: CDR1 SGHAT, CDR2 FQNNGV. V dropped 5 bases and J dropped 0 bases, with 14 bases sitting between them. Time point denoted: pre-sensitization, week 0. Sample treatment: therapeutic diphenylcyclopropenone sensitization with weekly scalp DPC.

This sequence was found in a woman in her twenties or thirties with alopecia areata. Some clones in this sample may be carry-over from other donors' samples. This specimen consisted of whole blood, obtained in connection with sensitization to the hapten diphenylcyclopropenone (DPC). The chain uses TRBV11-2 and TRBJ2-1; D gene unclear. The DNA of the CDR3 is TGTGCCAGCAGCCACAGCAAGGAGAGCTCCTACAATGAGCAGTTCTTC. Its translation: CASSHSKESSYNEQFF.